One and the same sample provided the 23 T cell receptor beta chains below, sequenced in a study of cytomegalovirus exposure and HLA in healthy donors (dated by TCRdb to 2017 to 2019). Library construction relied on the immunoSEQ multiplex PCR assay. The multiplex PCR relied on a mix of 60 forward primers for TCR Vbeta segments and 13 reverse primers for TCR Jbeta segments. Imported from immuneACCESS, the table was reduced by TCRdb to in-frame sequences with V and J called. These copies leave out some clones; in studies compared against another copy, an unresolved V gene accounts for under half, and the cause of the remainder is not known. This sample gives fewer than 90,000 clones in total; about 80% of them show up just once. Just over 1.4% of the sample is in the top ten clones. Sequenced: PBMCs. The receptors were gathered from a male donor in good health and CMV-seronegative.

This chain joins TRBV28 and TRBJ2-1; D may be TRBD2 (7 bases). V was trimmed by 7 bases and J by 0 bases, leaving 16 bases between them. Germline CDR1 and CDR2: MDHEN and SYDVKM. The length of the CDR3 is 16 residues. CDR3 nucleotide sequence: TGTGCCAGCACAAGGGGGGGGATGAGCTCCTACAATGAGCAGTTCTTC. It is translated as CASTRGGMSSYNEQFF.

The rearrangement joins TRBV15 to TRBJ1-2, with 9 bases matching TRBD1. Germline CDR1 is LNHNV and CDR2 is YYDKDF (reference sequence). V was pared by 8 bases and J by 5 bases, with 9 bases of the junction left unmatched. CDR3 size: 14 residues. The CDR3 bases are TGTGCCACCTCCCGGGACAGGGAGTTTTATGGCTACACCTTC. Translation: CATSRDREFYGYTF.

The chain joins TRBV27 to TRBJ2-7; TRBD1 matches at 8 bases. CDR3 length: 15 amino acids. The germline V gene encodes CDR1 MNHEY and CDR2 SMNVEV (reference sequence). Trimming at V came to 6 bases and at J to 6 bases, leaving 13 bases not matched to a gene. In DNA form, the CDR3 reads TGTGCCAGCAGAGACAGGGGAGGAATCGGTCGCGAGCAGTACTTC. The encoded protein is CASRDRGGIGREQYF.

V gene TRBV28 combines with J gene TRBJ1-5; 7 nucleotides agree with TRBD1. V dropped 5 bases and J dropped 0; count of bases not matched to a gene: 16. This CDR3 has 19 amino acids. CDR1 is MDHEN and CDR2 is SYDVKM in the germline V gene. CDR3 coding DNA: TGTGCCAGCAGTAACCGGGGGGGGACAGTCGCATATAGCAATCAGCCCCAGCATTTT. Encoded protein: CASSNRGGTVAYSNQPQHF. Using reference TRBV28 and TRBJ1-5 for the parts outside the CDR3, the full variable domain is DVKVTQSSRYLVKRTGEKVFLECVQDMDHENMFWYRQDPGLGLRLIYFSYDVKMKEKGDIPEGYSVSREKKERFSLILESASTNQTSMYLCASSNRGGTVAYSNQPQHFGDGTRLSIL.

The chain employs TRBV19 and TRBJ2-3; tentatively, D is TRBD1 (6 bases). Deletions cut 10 bases from V and 6 bases from J, with 17 bases between. CDR3 length equals 13 residues. CDR1 is LNHDA and CDR2 is SQIVND in the germline V gene (reference sequence). As DNA, the CDR3 is TGTGCCACCATGACAGGTCCCTTGGATACGCAGTATTTT. This sequence encodes CATMTGPLDTQYF.

This chain connects TRBV11-2 to TRBJ2-3, with 7 bases matching TRBD1. V lost 1 base, J lost 1 base, and 5 bases stayed unmatched. The CDR3 length is 16 residues. Germline V lookup: CDR1 SGHAT, CDR2 FQNNGV. The CDR3 loop reads CASSLVPGQRTDTQYF. CDR3 sequence (DNA): TGTGCCAGCAGCTTAGTGCCGGGACAGCGCACAGATACGCAGTATTTT.

The gene calls are TRBV21-1 and TRBJ2-7; no check of the table's D call, TRBD1, against the DNA was made. TRBV21-1 is a documented pseudogene. This CDR3 is 18 amino acids long. CDR3 sequence reads: CASSKTRPPGQATYEQYF. Written as DNA, the CDR3 is TGTGCCAGCAGCAAAACCCGTCCTCCGGGACAGGCTACCTACGAGCAGTACTTC.

This chain joins TRBV28 and TRBJ1-2; TRBD1 might be the D (6 bases). Germline V gives CDR1 MDHEN, CDR2 SYDVKM. The CDR3 length is 13 residues. Deletions cut 7 bases from V and 6 bases from J, with 15 bases between. The CDR3 nucleotides read TGTGCCAGCATCGACGGACAGCAACATGGCTACACCTTC. It yields the protein CASIDGQQHGYTF.

The V call is TRBV27, the J call TRBJ1-1, with a tentative D call TRBD1 (6 bases). Trimming removed 8 bases from V and 1 base from J, with 11 bases in between. The germline CDR1 and CDR2 sequences are MNHEY and SMNVEV (reference sequence). The CDR3 contains 13 residues. CDR3 sequence reads: CASLGQPNTEAFF. For the CDR3, the DNA is TGTGCCAGCCTTGGACAGCCGAACACTGAAGCTTTCTTT.

This clone has only a few counts. The chain uses TRBV4-3 and TRBJ2-2; 7 bases match TRBD2. CDR1 is LGHNA and CDR2 is YSLEER in the germline V gene. The CDR3 runs 18 residues. J gave up 4 bases and V 1 base, and 12 bases lay outside the gene matches. The CDR3 reads CASSQAGLAVLFTGELFF. The CDR3 region has the DNA TGCGCCAGCAGCCAAGCGGGGCTAGCGGTCCTATTCACCGGGGAGCTGTTTTTT.

The V gene is TRBV2, the J gene TRBJ2-7; D perhaps matches TRBD1 (6 bases). V dropped 4 bases and J dropped 1 base, with 8 bases sitting between them. The CDR3 is made up of 13 amino acids. The V gene's germline CDR1 is SNHLY and CDR2 FYNNEI. This CDR3 reads CASSVGTSYEQYF. The CDR3 DNA follows: TGTGCCAGCAGTGTCGGGACATCCTACGAGCAGTACTTC. The whole variable domain, remainder taken from reference TRBV2 and TRBJ2-7, is EPEVTQTPSHQVTQMGQEVILRCVPISNHLYFYWYRQILGQKVEFLVSFYNNEISEKSEIFDDQFSVERPDGSNFTLKIRSTKLEDSAMYFCASSVGTSYEQYFGPGTRLTVT.

As regards this clone: An end of the junction does not agree with germline; a read error may underlie this. V and J are TRBV2 and TRBJ2-6; possible D gene TRBD1, 5 bases. This CDR3 has 16 amino acids. CDR1 is SNHLY and CDR2 is FYNNEI in the germline V gene. CDR3 protein: CASSGGSRTGANGLTF. In DNA, the CDR3 is TGTGCCAGCAGTGGAGGCAGCCGAACTGGGGCCAACGGCCTGACTTTC.

The chain has TRBV5-4 and TRBJ2-1, with TRBD1 matching 9 bases. The J segment lost 5 bases and the V segment lost 3 bases, leaving 6 bases of the junction unmatched. The CDR3 is 15 amino acids. CDR1 is SGHNT and CDR2 is YYREEE in the germline V gene (reference sequence). CDR3 region: CASSSGTGKDNEQFF. DNA of the CDR3: TGTGCCAGCAGCTCCGGGACAGGGAAGGACAATGAGCAGTTCTTC.

The chain uses TRBV11-2 and TRBJ1-4; D is uncertain. The CDR3 is 13 residues long. Germline V gives CDR1 SGHAT, CDR2 FQNNGV. Trimming removed 6 bases at V and 5 bases at J, with 10 bases between. The CDR3 nucleotides are TGTGCCAGCAGGCGGGTTCGAAATGAAAAACTGTTTTTT. It codes for CASRRVRNEKLFF.

The CDR3 nucleotides are TGTGCCAGCAGGCAGGAGACAGGGTTGCATGAGCCCCAGCATTTT. It specifies CASRQETGLHEPQHF. The J gene is TRBJ1-5, the V gene TRBV2; 7 positions match TRBD1. Germline-derived CDR1 and CDR2 are SNHLY and FYNNEI. V gave up 6 bases and J gave up 8 bases; unmatched junction bases: 13. This CDR3 spans 15 amino acids.

This sequence joins TRBV10-3 and TRBJ2-2; TRBD1 matches at 9 bases. Per germline, CDR1 ENHRY and CDR2 SYGVKD. After removal of 3 bases from V and 2 bases from J, the junction contained 10 bases not matched to a gene. The CDR3 has 18 residues. The CDR3 DNA is TGTGCCATCAGTGAACTCCCACCGGGACAGGGAAACACCGGGGAGCTGTTTTTT. Residues: CAISELPPGQGNTGELFF.

The rearrangement joins TRBV2 to TRBJ1-5; D call uncertain. Germline-derived CDR1 and CDR2 are SNHLY and FYNNEI. The ends were cut back, 7 bases at V and 0 bases at J, with 13 bases in the middle. This CDR3 region has 15 residues. The DNA of the CDR3 is TGTGCCAGCAACACACAGAGTTATAGCAATCAGCCCCAGCATTTT. It translates to CASNTQSYSNQPQHF.

The sample holds one count of this clone. The chain employs TRBV5-1 and TRBJ2-1, with a possible D match to TRBD2 (6 bases). CDR1 and CDR2 (germline): SGHRS, YFSETQ. The CDR3 covers 15 residues. V was trimmed by 0 bases and J by 7 bases, leaving 14 bases between them. CDR3 loop: CASSLAAGGVNEQFF. The CDR3 region has the DNA TGCGCCAGCAGCTTGGCCGCAGGAGGGGTTAATGAGCAGTTCTTC. The variable domain in full, with the rest retrieved from reference TRBV5-1 and TRBJ2-1, is KAGVTQTPRYLIKTRGQQVTLSCSPISGHRSVSWYQQTPGQGLQFLFEYFSETQRNKGNFPGRFSGRQFSNSRSEMNVSTLELGDSALYLCASSLAAGGVNEQFFGPGTRLTVL.

The rearrangement uses TRBV6-5 and TRBJ2-1; D possibly corresponds to TRBD2 (5 bases). The germline CDR1 and CDR2 sequences are MNHEY and SVGAGI. This CDR3 comprises 16 residues. V was cut by 3 bases and J by 0 bases, with 12 bases left in between. In DNA, the CDR3 is TGTGCCAGCAGTTATAGCGCCACCCGCTCCTACAATGAGCAGTTCTTC. Protein product: CASSYSATRSYNEQFF.

This clone occurred a few times. CDR3 region: CASKLGDRPWYEQYF. In DNA, the CDR3 is TGTGCCAGCAAGCTGGGGGACAGGCCATGGTACGAGCAGTACTTC. This rearrangement joins TRBV2 to TRBJ2-7; 8 nucleotides match TRBD1. CDR3 length: 15 amino acids. Germline V gene data show CDR1 as SNHLY and CDR2 as FYNNEI. V gave up 7 bases and J gave up 4 bases; unmatched junction bases: 12.

The rearrangement links TRBV12-5 to TRBJ1-1; D may be TRBD1 (6 bases). Germline V gene sequence: CDR1 LGHNT, CDR2 FRNRAP. Trimming took 3 bases from V and 6 from J, leaving 17 bases between them. The CDR3 is made up of 15 amino acids. In nucleotides, the CDR3 is TGTGCTAGTGGTTTCACGGGACAACAGAAGGCTGAAGCTTTCTTT. This translates into CASGFTGQQKAEAFF.

CDR3 sequence reads: CASSPTRGDTEAFF. The CDR3 DNA reads as TGTGCCAGCAGCCCGACTAGGGGAGACACTGAAGCTTTCTTT. The chain uses TRBV7-3 and TRBJ1-1; TRBD1 might be the D (5 bases). Trimming pared 5 bases from V and 3 bases from J, leaving 13 bases between. Germline CDR1 reads SGHTA; CDR2 reads FQGTGA. CDR3 length: 14 residues.

The gene calls are TRBV15 and TRBJ1-1, with D perhaps matching TRBD1 (6 bases). The CDR3 is 15 amino acids. V lost 1 base, J lost 1 base, and 10 bases lay in between. Germline V gives CDR1 LNHNV, CDR2 YYDKDF (reference sequence). CDR3 coding DNA: TGTGCCACCAGCAGAGGGGACAAGAAGAACACTGAAGCTTTCTTT. Its translation: CATSRGDKKNTEAFF.